This TCR beta chain was recovered during a study of blood T cells in healthy people across ages. A second PCR, run for roughly 7 to 11 cycles, used a sample-barcoded 5' primer plus a J-beta primer mix. TCRdb fed the 5' RACE reads into MiXCR, producing one record per CDR3 protein. The sample yields more than 700,000 distinct CDR3 sequences, about 47% seen once. Sample: blood. The TCR was taken from a man aged 80 or over in good health.

CDR3 sequence (DNA): TGTGCCAGCAGCCTCCCCACAGGGGCGTATCCCAATGAGCAGTTCTTC. It encodes CASSLPTGAYPNEQFF. V is TRBV7-2 and J is TRBJ2-1; 7 bases agree with TRBD1. The germline V gene encodes CDR1 SGHTA and CDR2 FQGNSA. With 5 bases clipped from V and 6 bases from J, the junction kept 13 bases outside the gene matches. The CDR3 is 16 amino acids.